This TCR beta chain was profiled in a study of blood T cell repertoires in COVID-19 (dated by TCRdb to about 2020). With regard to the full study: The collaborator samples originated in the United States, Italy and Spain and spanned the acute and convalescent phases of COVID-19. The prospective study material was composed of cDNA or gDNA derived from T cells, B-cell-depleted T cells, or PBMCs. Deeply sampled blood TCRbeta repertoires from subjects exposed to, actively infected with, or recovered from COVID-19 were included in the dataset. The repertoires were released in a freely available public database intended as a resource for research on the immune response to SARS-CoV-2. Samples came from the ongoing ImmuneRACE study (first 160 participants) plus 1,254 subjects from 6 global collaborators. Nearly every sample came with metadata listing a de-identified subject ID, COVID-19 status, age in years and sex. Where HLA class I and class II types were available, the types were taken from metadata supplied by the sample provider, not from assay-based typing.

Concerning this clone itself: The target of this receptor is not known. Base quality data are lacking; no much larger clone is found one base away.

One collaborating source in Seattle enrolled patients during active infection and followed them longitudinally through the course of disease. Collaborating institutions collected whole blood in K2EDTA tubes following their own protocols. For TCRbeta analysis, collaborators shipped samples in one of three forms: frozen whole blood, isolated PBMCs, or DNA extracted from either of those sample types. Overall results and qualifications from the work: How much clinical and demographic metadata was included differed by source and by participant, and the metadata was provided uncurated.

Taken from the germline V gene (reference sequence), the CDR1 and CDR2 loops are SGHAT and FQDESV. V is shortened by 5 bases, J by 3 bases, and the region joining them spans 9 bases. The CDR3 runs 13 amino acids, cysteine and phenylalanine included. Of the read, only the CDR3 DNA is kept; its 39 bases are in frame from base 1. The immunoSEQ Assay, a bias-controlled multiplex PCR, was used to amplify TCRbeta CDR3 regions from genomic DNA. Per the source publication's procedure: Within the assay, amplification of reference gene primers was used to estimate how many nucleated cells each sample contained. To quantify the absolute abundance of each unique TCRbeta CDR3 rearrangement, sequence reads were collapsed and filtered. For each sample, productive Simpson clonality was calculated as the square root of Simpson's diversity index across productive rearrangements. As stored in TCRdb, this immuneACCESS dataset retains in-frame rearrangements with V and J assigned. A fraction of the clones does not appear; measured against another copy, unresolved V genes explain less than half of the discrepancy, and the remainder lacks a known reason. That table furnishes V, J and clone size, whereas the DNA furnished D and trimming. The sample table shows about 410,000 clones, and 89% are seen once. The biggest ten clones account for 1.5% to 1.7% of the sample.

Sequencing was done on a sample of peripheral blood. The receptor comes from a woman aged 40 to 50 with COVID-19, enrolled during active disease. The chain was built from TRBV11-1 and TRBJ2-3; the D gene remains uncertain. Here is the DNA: TGTGCCAGCAGCCCTATAGCTACAGATACGCAGTATTTT. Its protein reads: CASSPIATDTQYF.